This is a list of T cell receptor beta chains from one sample in a study of cytomegalovirus exposure and HLA in healthy donors. Sequenced by immunoSEQ multiplex PCR; TCRdb stores in-frame clones only, minus some. The repertoire consists of some 170,000 clones, with almost 80% occurring once and the leading ten covering 1.3%. Input material: PBMCs. The receptors stem from a woman aged 50 to 65 in good health and CMV-seronegative. Both conserved end residues are part of each CDR3. D genes are given only for firm matches.

D gene: .; CDR3 length: 17; J gene: TRBJ1-2; V gene: TRBV10-3; CDR3 protein: CAISEVRSTFGSYGYTF
D gene: .; CDR3 length: 12; J gene: TRBJ2-6; V gene: TRBV29-1; CDR3 protein: CSVGSGANVLTF
D gene: .; CDR3 length: 15; J gene: TRBJ1-4; V gene: TRBV5-6; CDR3 protein: CASQVETGSNEKLFF
D gene: TRBD1; CDR3 length: 15; J gene: TRBJ1-4; V gene: TRBV7-2; CDR3 protein: CASSFTGQPPQKLFF
D gene: .; CDR3 length: 15; J gene: TRBJ2-1; V gene: TRBV5-1; CDR3 protein: CASALLKAEGNEQFF
D gene: .; CDR3 length: 12; J gene: TRBJ1-6; V gene: TRBV7-9; CDR3 protein: CASSYGASPLHF
D gene: TRBD2; CDR3 length: 15; J gene: TRBJ2-5; V gene: TRBV2; CDR3 protein: CASSKTGTSGETQYF
D gene: TRBD2; CDR3 length: 15; J gene: TRBJ2-7; V gene: TRBV4-1; CDR3 protein: CASSQDTGGTYEQYF
D gene: TRBD2; CDR3 length: 18; J gene: TRBJ2-3; V gene: TRBV7-6; CDR3 protein: CASSLAGTSGGRPNTQYF
D gene: .; CDR3 length: 14; J gene: TRBJ2-1; V gene: TRBV5-1; CDR3 protein: CASSLDRATVEQFF
D gene: .; CDR3 length: 15; J gene: TRBJ1-6; V gene: TRBV28; CDR3 protein: CASRHRALGNSPLHF
D gene: .; CDR3 length: 16; J gene: TRBJ1-6; V gene: TRBV4-2; CDR3 protein: CASSFGGGASNSPLHF
D gene: TRBD1; CDR3 length: 14; J gene: TRBJ1-5; V gene: TRBV28; CDR3 protein: CASSPTGINQPQHF
D gene: TRBD1; CDR3 length: 18; J gene: TRBJ2-1; V gene: TRBV7-2; CDR3 protein: CASILDRGLQRVYNEQFF
D gene: .; CDR3 length: 13; J gene: TRBJ1-1; V gene: TRBV2; CDR3 protein: CASSDFRGTEAFF
D gene: .; CDR3 length: 16; J gene: TRBJ2-2; V gene: TRBV6-6; CDR3 protein: CASSYPQGKLTGELFF